The sample holds many counts of the clone carrying this T cell receptor (beta chain). What it recognizes is unknown. The entry originates in a study of T cells after yellow fever vaccination. General study findings and limits: Peaking on day 5 versus 15, the secondary response was faster but weaker. In post-booster samples, most primary-vaccination clones reappeared (roughly 96% CD4, about 91% CD8).

TCR cDNA, made by 5'RACE template switching, carried an added universal primer site and UMIs. Each CDR3 protein gets one entry after TCRdb re-called the 5' RACE reads with MiXCR. This sample has roughly 74,000 distinct CDR3 sequences, with roughly 7.4% found just once. Germline assignment: CDR1 SGHVS and CDR2 FNYEAQ. The V end was cut by 3 bases, the J end by 0 bases, with 2 bases between. This CDR3 is 12 amino acids long. The chain joins TRBV7-6 to TRBJ1-1; D is unclear. Specimen: CD8+ T cells sorted from PBMCs, collected roughly 5 days after the first yellow fever vaccination. This TCR was recovered from a young man who received the YFV17D yellow fever vaccine. The CDR3 reads CASSFMNTEAFF. The CDR3 DNA follows: TGTGCCAGCAGCTTTATGAACACTGAAGCTTTCTTT.